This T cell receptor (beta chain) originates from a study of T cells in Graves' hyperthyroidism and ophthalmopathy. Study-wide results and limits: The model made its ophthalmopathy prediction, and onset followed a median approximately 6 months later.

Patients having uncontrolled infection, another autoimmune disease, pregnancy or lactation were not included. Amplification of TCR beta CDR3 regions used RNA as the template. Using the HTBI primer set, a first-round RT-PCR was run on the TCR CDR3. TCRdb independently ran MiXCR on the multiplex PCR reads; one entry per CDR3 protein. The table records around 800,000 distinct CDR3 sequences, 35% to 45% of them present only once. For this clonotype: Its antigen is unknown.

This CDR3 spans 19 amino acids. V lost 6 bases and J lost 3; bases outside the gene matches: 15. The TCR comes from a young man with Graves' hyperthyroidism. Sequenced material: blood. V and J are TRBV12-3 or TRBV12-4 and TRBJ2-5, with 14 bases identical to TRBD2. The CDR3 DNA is TGTGCCAGCAGCTCCGGGACTAGCGGGAGTGGGCTCCCGGAAGAGACCCAGTACTTC. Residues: CASSSGTSGSGLPEETQYF.